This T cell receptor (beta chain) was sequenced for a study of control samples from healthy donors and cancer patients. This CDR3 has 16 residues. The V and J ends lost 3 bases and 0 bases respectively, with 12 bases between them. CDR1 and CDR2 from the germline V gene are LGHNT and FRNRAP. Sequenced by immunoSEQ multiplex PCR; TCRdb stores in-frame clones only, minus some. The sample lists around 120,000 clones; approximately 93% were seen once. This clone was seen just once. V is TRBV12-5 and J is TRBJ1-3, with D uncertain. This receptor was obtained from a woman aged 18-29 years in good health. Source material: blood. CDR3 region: CASGLVIFNSGNTIYF. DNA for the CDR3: TGTGCTAGTGGTTTAGTGATTTTCAACTCTGGAAACACCATATATTTT.